These 7 T cell receptor beta chains share one sample of origin, sequenced in a study of cytomegalovirus exposure and HLA in healthy donors. The PCR used 60 Vbeta and 13 Jbeta primers. Using immunoSEQ multiplex PCR, the repertoire was profiled, and TCRdb retains in-frame clones only, with some absent. The sample has about 170,000 clones, 62% seen once; the top ten hold 2.5% to 3%. Sequenced sample: PBMCs. These receptors were obtained from a man aged 35 to 55 in good health and CMV-seronegative.

This clone has only a few counts. CDR3 bases: TGTGCCAGCAGCTTAACGGGGTTTAGCGGGAGTTACGGGGAGCTGTTTTTT. This sequence encodes CASSLTGFSGSYGELFF. V usage is TRBV7-3 and J usage is TRBJ2-2, with 9 bases aligning to TRBD2. This CDR3 has 17 amino acids. Germline CDR1 and CDR2: SGHTA and FQGTGA. After removal of 0 bases from V and 7 bases from J, the junction contained 9 bases not matched to a gene.

As concerns this clone: In this CDR3 the conserved last residue, phenylalanine or tryptophan, is missing, so a read error is likely. The V call is TRBV6-5, the J call TRBJ1-5; 9 bases are shared with TRBD1. CDR1 MNHEY and CDR2 SVGAGI come from the germline V gene. The CDR3 is 15 residues long. Trimming at V came to 5 bases and at J to 7 bases, leaving 9 bases not matched to a gene. The CDR3 region is CASSRNRDRAQPQHL. The CDR3 nucleotides are TGTGCCAGCAGTCGAAACCGGGACAGGGCCCAGCCCCAGCATCTT.

CDR3 nucleotides: TGTGCCAGCAGCTCCCCTGGACTAGCGGAGGCCTACGAGCAGTACTTC. As protein: CASSSPGLAEAYEQYF. The chain recombines TRBV11-3 with TRBJ2-7, with TRBD2 matching 10 bases. CDR1 is SGHNT and CDR2 is YENEEA in the germline V gene. This CDR3 is 16 amino acids long. After removal of 4 bases from V and 2 bases from J, the junction contained 8 bases not matched to a gene. The entire variable domain, with the rest obtained from reference TRBV11-3 and TRBJ2-7, is as follows: EAGVVQSPRYKIIEKKQPVAFWCNPISGHNTLYWYLQNLGQGPELLIRYENEEAVDDSQLPKDRFSAERLKGVDSTLKIQPAELGDSAVYLCASSSPGLAEAYEQYFGPGTRLTVT.

This clone was seen only once. The CDR3 is CASSLTSGGEQPQHF. CDR3 DNA: TGTGCCAGCAGCTTAACGTCGGGGGGAGAACAGCCCCAGCATTTT. The chain employs TRBV7-3 and TRBJ1-5; a weak D match, TRBD1 (5 bases). The germline V gene has CDR1 SGHTA and CDR2 FQGTGA. The length of the CDR3 is 15 residues. With 0 bases removed from V and 7 bases from J, the gap between germline ends came to 13 bases.

The V call is TRBV5-4, the J call TRBJ2-7, with TRBD1 matching 8 bases. Looked up from germline, CDR1 is SGHNT and CDR2 is YYREEE (reference sequence). V trimming: 2 bases; J trimming: 2 bases; junction bases outside the gene matches: 3. This CDR3 contains 14 residues. The CDR3 region is CASSFEGQAYEQYF. CDR3 DNA sequence: TGTGCCAGCAGCTTTGAGGGACAGGCCTACGAGCAGTACTTC. The entire variable domain, with the rest obtained from reference TRBV5-4 and TRBJ2-7, is as follows: ETGVTQSPTHLIKTRGQQVTLRCSSQSGHNTVSWYQQALGQGPQFIFQYYREEENGRGNFPPRFSGLQFPNYSSELNVNALELDDSALYLCASSFEGQAYEQYFGPGTRLTVT.

This chain joins TRBV7-3 and TRBJ2-3, with D perhaps matching TRBD2 (6 bases). Germline assignment: CDR1 SGHTA and CDR2 FQGTGA. V lost 2 bases to trimming and J lost 5 bases, with 11 bases between them. CDR3 length: 14 amino acids. For the CDR3, the DNA is TGTGCCAGCAGCTTAGGAGGGCTTGGAGATACGCAGTATTTT. As protein: CASSLGGLGDTQYF.

The J gene is TRBJ1-6, the V gene TRBV27, with D perhaps matching TRBD1 (5 bases). The V gene lost 7 bases and the J gene lost 9 bases, with 19 bases spanning the gap. The CDR3 totals 15 residues. Germline V gives CDR1 MNHEY, CDR2 SMNVEV (reference sequence). In DNA, the CDR3 is TGTGCCAGCATCTCGAGGACACCAAAAAGTTCACCCCTCCACTTT. Its protein product is CASISRTPKSSPLHF.